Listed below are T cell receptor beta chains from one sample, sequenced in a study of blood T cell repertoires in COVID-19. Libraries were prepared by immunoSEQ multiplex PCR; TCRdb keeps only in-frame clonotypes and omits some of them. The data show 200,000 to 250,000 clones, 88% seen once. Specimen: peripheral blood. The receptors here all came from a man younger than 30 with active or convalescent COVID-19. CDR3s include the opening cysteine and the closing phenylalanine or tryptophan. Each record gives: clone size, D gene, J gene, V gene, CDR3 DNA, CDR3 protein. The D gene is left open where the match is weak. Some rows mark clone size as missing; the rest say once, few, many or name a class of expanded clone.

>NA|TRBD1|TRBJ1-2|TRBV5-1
TGCGCCAGCAGCTTGGCCGGACAGGGCGGTGGCTACACCTTC
CASSLAGQGGGYTF
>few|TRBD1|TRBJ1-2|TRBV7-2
TGTGCCAGCAGCCCAACTAGGACAGGGAACTATGGCTACACCTTC
CASSPTRTGNYGYTF
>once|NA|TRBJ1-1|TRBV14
TGTGCCAGCAGTCTAGTCGAGACGAACACTGAAGCTTTCTTT
CASSLVETNTEAFF
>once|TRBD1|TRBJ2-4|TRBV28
TGTGCCAGCAGTTTTCTCACACAGGGGAAACTAGCCAAAAACATTCAGTACTTC
CASSFLTQGKLAKNIQYF
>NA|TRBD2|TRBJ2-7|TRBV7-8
TGTGCCAGCAGCCACAACACCTCAAAACTAGCGGCCTACGAGCAGTACTTC
CASSHNTSKLAAYEQYF
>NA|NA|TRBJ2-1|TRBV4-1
TGCGCCAGCAGCCAAGAGCGCTCTGTCGATGAGCAGTTCTTC
CASSQERSVDEQFF
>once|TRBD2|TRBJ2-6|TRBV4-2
TGTGCCAGCAGCCAGACAGTGCCAGGGACTAGCGGTAATACTGGGGCCAACGTCCTGACTTTC
CASSQTVPGTSGNTGANVLTF
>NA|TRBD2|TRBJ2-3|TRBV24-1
TGTGCCACCAGTGATTATGGCGGGAGCGGCACAGATACGCAGTATTTT
CATSDYGGSGTDTQYF
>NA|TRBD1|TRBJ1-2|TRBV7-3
TGTGCCAGCAGCTTATCGGGCTCGGGGGACAGATACACCTTC
CASSLSGSGDRYTF
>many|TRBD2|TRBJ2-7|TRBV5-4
TGTGCCAGCAGCTTGGGGGAGGGGACCTCCTACGAGCAGTACTTC
CASSLGEGTSYEQYF
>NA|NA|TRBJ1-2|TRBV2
TGTGCCAGCAGGGCAGTCTATGGCTACACCTTC
CASRAVYGYTF
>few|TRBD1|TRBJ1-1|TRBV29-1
TGCAGCGTTGAAGATCAGCAGGGGGCAGCAGCTTTCTTT
CSVEDQQGAAAFF
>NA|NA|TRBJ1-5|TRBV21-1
TGTGCCAGCAGCGAGCTCTCCGGGACAGGGTTTCAGCCCCAGCATTTT
CASSELSGTGFQPQHF
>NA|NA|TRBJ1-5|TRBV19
TGTGCCAGTAGTTATTACAGCTATAGCAATCAGCCCCAGCATTTT
CASSYYSYSNQPQHF
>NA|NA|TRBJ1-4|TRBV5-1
TGCGCCAGCAGCTCCGCGGGAGGGGGGGAGGAAAAACTGTTTTTT
CASSSAGGGEEKLFF
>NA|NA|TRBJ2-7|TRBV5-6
TGTGCCAGCAGCTTTGGTTCAGGGTACTACGAGCAGTACTTC
CASSFGSGYYEQYF
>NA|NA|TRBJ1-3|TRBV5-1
TGCGCCAGCAGCTTGGGTGGAGGGACTGACTCTGGAAACACCATATATTTT
CASSLGGGTDSGNTIYF
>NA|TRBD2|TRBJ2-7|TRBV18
TGTGCCAGCTCACAGGTCGGCGGGAGCGGCTCCTACGAGCAGTACTTC
CASSQVGGSGSYEQYF
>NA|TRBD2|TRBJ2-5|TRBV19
TGTGCCAGTAGTATAGGTGTAGCGGGTGGTAATGGGGAGACCCAGTACTTC
CASSIGVAGGNGETQYF
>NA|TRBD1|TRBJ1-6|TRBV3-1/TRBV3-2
TGTGCCAGCAGCCGAGGACAGGGTTCGGTTTCACCCCTCCACTTT
CASSRGQGSVSPLHF
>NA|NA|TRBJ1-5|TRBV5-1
TGCGCCAGCAGCTTGGGGTCTGCAGGGAACAATCAGCCCCAGCATTTT
CASSLGSAGNNQPQHF
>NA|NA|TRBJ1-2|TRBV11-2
TGTGCCAGCAGCTTAGATCCCCTTCAGGGTCGCGGCTACACCTTC
CASSLDPLQGRGYTF
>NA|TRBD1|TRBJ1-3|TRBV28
TGTGCCAGCAGACAGGGACAGGCTGGAAACACCATATATTTT
CASRQGQAGNTIYF
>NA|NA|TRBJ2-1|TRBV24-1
TGTGCCACGGAGGCGGATACCTACAATGAGCAGTTCTTC
CATEADTYNEQFF
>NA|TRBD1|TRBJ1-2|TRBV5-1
TGCGCCAGCAGCTTTTTGACAGGGGGGCTTGGCTACACCTTC
CASSFLTGGLGYTF
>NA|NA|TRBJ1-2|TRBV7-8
TGTGCCAGCAGCTTACAGGGAAACTATGGCTACACCTTC
CASSLQGNYGYTF
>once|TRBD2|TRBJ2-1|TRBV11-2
TGTGCCAGCAGCTTAACGGCGGGAGGGATCTACAATGAGCAGTTCTTC
CASSLTAGGIYNEQFF
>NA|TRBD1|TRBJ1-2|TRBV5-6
TGTGCCAGCAGCTTGCTGAGGGACAGCCGGTATGGCTACACCTTC
CASSLLRDSRYGYTF
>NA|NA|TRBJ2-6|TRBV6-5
TGTGCCAGCAGTCGAGGGTCTGGGGCCAACGTCCTGACTTTC
CASSRGSGANVLTF
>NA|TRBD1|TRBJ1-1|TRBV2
TGTGCCAGCAGCGACCGGACAGGGGTGAACACTGAAGCTTTCTTT
CASSDRTGVNTEAFF
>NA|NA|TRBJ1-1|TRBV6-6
TGTGCCAGCAGTTACTCTCTCCCGGACACTGAAGCTTTCTTT
CASSYSLPDTEAFF
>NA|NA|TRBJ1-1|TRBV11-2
TGTGCCAGCAGCCCCCCGGGGGGCACTGAAGCTTTCTTT
CASSPPGGTEAFF
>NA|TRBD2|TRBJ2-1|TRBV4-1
TGCGCCAGCAGCCAAGGAGCGGGAGAACAGTTCTTC
CASSQGAGEQFF
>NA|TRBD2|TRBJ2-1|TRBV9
TGTGCCAGCAGCGTAGAACTAGCGGGACCATCAAATGAGCAGTTCTTC
CASSVELAGPSNEQFF
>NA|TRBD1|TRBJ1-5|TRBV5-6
TGTGCCAGCAGCCCGTGGGACAGGCGGAATCAGCCCCAGCATTTT
CASSPWDRRNQPQHF
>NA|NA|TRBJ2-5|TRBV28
TGTGCCAGCAGGGTTGGACTGGCGGAGACCCAGTACTTC
CASRVGLAETQYF
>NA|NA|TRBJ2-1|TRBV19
TGTGCCAGTAGTATTCAGGGTCCCGGTTACAATGAGCAGTTCTTC
CASSIQGPGYNEQFF
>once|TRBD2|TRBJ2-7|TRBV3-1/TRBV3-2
TGTGCCAGCAGCCGGCGGGGACTAGCGGGCGACTCCTACGAGCAGTACTTC
CASSRRGLAGDSYEQYF
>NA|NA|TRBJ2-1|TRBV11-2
TGTGCCAGCAGTTCAGGACAGCTGGAGCAGTTCTTC
CASSSGQLEQFF
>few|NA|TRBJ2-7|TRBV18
TGTGCCAGCTCACCAACCGGGACAATCGACTACGAGCAGTACTTC
CASSPTGTIDYEQYF
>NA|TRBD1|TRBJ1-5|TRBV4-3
TGCGCCAGCAGCCAGGATAAACGACAGGGGGCCGATCAGCCCCAGCATTTT
CASSQDKRQGADQPQHF
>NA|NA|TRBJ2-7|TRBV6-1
TGTGCCAGCAGTGAAGGGGCAACTCGCCAGTACGAGCAGTACTTC
CASSEGATRQYEQYF
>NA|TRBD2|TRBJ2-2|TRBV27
TGTGCCAGCAGCCCACCTAGCGGGAGGTTAACCGGGGAGCTGTTTTTT
CASSPPSGRLTGELFF
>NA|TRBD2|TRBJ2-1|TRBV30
TGTGCCTACCCAAGCGCGACTAGCGGGAGTCTGTTCTTC
CAYPSATSGSLFF
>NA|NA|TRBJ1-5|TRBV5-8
TGTGCCAGCAGCCGGGACACCGGCGGCAATCAGCCCCAGCATTTT
CASSRDTGGNQPQHF
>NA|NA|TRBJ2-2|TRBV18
TGTGCCAGCACGAAAACTACACTGGGAGTTACGAACACCGGGGAGCTGTTTTTT
CASTKTTLGVTNTGELFF
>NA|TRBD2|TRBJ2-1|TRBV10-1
TGCGCCAGCAGTGATCCGGCGGGAGGGATTCAGTTCTTC
CASSDPAGGIQFF
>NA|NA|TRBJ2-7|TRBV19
TGTGCTACAAATGGCGGGACCTCCTACGAGCAGTACTTC
CATNGGTSYEQYF
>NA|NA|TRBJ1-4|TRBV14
TGTGCCAGCAGCCAATGGCAGGGAAATGAAAAACTGTTTTTT
CASSQWQGNEKLFF
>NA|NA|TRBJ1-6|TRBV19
TGTGCCAGTAGAGAAACGGTACGAAGTAATTCACCCCTCCACTTT
CASRETVRSNSPLHF
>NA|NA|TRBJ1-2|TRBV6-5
TGTGCCAGCAAGGCGGGCCCTTTTGGCTACACCTTC
CASKAGPFGYTF
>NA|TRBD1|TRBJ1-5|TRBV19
TGTGCCAGTAGTTCCCCGCAGGGGGCGGGCAATCAGCCCCAGCATTTT
CASSSPQGAGNQPQHF
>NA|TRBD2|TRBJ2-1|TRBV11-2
TGTGCCAGCAGCCGCCTCACTAGCGGGAGTTACAATGAGCAGTTCTTC
CASSRLTSGSYNEQFF
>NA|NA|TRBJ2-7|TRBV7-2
TGTGCCAGCAGCTTAGTATCGGGAACCTACGAGCAGTACTTC
CASSLVSGTYEQYF
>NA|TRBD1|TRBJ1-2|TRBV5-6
TGTGCCAGCAGCTCGGACAGGGACCGATCTCTATATAACTATGGCTACACCTTC
CASSSDRDRSLYNYGYTF
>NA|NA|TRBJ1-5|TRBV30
TGTGCCTGGAGTGTTAGTCTGGGCAGCAATCAGCCCCAGCATTTT
CAWSVSLGSNQPQHF